The 10 T cell receptor beta chains in this list originate from one sample, sequenced in a study of T-cell reconstitution after alpha-beta-depleted transplantation in children. Unique molecular identifiers were used in preparing the TCRbeta library. One entry per CDR3 protein results from TCRdb running MiXCR on the PCR reads. The data hold 190,000 or so distinct CDR3 sequences, with approximately 6.8% observed a single time. The sequencing used PBMCs from the stem cell graft donor, collected from the stem cell graft. All receptors come from a human donor who donated a stem cell graft to a child with Wiskott-Aldrich syndrome.

The V gene is TRBV5-5, the J gene TRBJ1-6; 7 bases agree with TRBD1. Germline trimming cut 4 bases from V and 5 bases from J; bases unmatched to any gene: 6. The CDR3 is 15 residues long. Per germline, CDR1 SGHKS and CDR2 YYEKEE (reference sequence). The CDR3 sequence: CASSLTGLDNSPLHF. The CDR3 DNA reads as TGTGCCAGCAGCCTGACAGGGTTGGATAATTCACCCCTCCACTTT.

This clonotype was seen just once. This chain links TRBV18 with TRBJ2-2, with no clear D. The germline V gene has CDR1 KGHSH and CDR2 LQKENI. The ends were cut back, 6 bases at V and 1 base at J, with 9 bases in the middle. CDR3 length equals 14 residues. The CDR3, as DNA: TGTGCCAGCTCTCTTGTAGAGAACACCGGGGAGCTGTTTTTT. Amino acids: CASSLVENTGELFF.

The chain is built from TRBV3-1 and TRBJ2-3, with 8 bases lining up with TRBD2. Looked up from germline, CDR1 is LGHDT and CDR2 is YNNKEL (reference sequence). The CDR3 consists of 16 residues. V shed 0 bases, J shed 1 base, and the junction held 3 bases outside the gene matches. The CDR3 DNA is TGTGCCAGCAGCCAAGAGACCGGGAGGGGCACAGATACGCAGTATTTT. Its protein is CASSQETGRGTDTQYF.

This clonotype showed up many times. This rearrangement joins TRBV3-1 to TRBJ2-1, with D unresolved. CDR3 length: 12 residues. V dropped 2 bases and J dropped 10 bases, with 9 bases sitting between them. Germline V gives CDR1 LGHDT, CDR2 YNNKEL (reference sequence). CDR3 loop: CASSQQFGEQFF. The CDR3 DNA is TGTGCCAGCAGCCAACAGTTTGGCGAGCAGTTCTTC.

This clonotype appeared many times. The chain has TRBV29-1 and TRBJ2-5; possible D gene TRBD1, 5 bases. The CDR3 runs 18 residues. The germline V and J ends were trimmed by 8 bases and 5 bases, with 33 bases remaining between them. CDR1 is SQVTM, CDR2 ANQGSEA, per germline. The CDR3, as DNA: TGCAGCTCCTTATACCGCCCCCACGCAGGGTCTTTTGTGGAGACCCAGTACTTC. This codes for CSSLYRPHAGSFVETQYF.

This clonotype has at least ten counts. The chain is built from TRBV27 and TRBJ2-7, with 7 bases aligning to TRBD1. The V gene end was trimmed by 6 bases and the J gene end by 4 bases; junction bases not matched to a gene: 9. This CDR3 has 14 amino acids. CDR1 and CDR2 (germline): MNHEY, SMNVEV (reference sequence). The DNA for the CDR3 is TGTGCCAGCAGCTTAGGGGGCAGGATTTACGAGCAGTACTTC. This sequence encodes CASSLGGRIYEQYF.

The chain recombines TRBV30 with TRBJ2-1; a possible D gene is TRBD2 (5 bases). This CDR3 contains 13 residues. Trimming left V 4 bases short and J 0 bases short, with 7 bases between. CDR1 GTSNPN and CDR2 SVGIG come from the germline V gene (reference sequence). The CDR3 nucleotides are TGTGCCTGGAAAGGGAGCTCCTACAATGAGCAGTTCTTC. Translating it yields CAWKGSSYNEQFF. Variable domain in full (rest from reference TRBV30 and TRBJ2-1): SQTIHQWPATLVQPVGSPLSLECTVEGTSNPNLYWYRQAAGRGLQLLFYSVGIGQISSEVPQNLSASRPQDRQFILSSKKLLLSDSGFYLCAWKGSSYNEQFFGPGTRLTVL.

The table lists this clonotype with many counts. A much larger clonotype is one base distant, so this may be a read error. The rearrangement uses TRBV5-1 and TRBJ2-7; D remains unclear. From germline, CDR1 is SGHRS and CDR2 YFSETQ. CDR3 length equals 12 residues. V was clipped by 0 bases and J by 3 bases, with 4 bases between them. CDR3 sequence reads: CASSLDFYEQYF. DNA of the CDR3: TGCGCCAGCAGCTTGGACTTCTACGAGCAGTACTTC.

This clonotype was seen more than once but under ten times. V is TRBV5-1 and J is TRBJ2-2; D gene uncertain. The CDR3 loop spans 14 amino acids. Trimming left V 2 bases short and J 6 bases short, with 11 bases between. Germline V lookup: CDR1 SGHRS, CDR2 YFSETQ. The CDR3 loop is CASSFPNTPGELFF. CDR3 sequence (DNA): TGCGCCAGCAGCTTTCCGAATACGCCCGGGGAGCTGTTTTTT.

In its sample, this clonotype was seen a few times. This chain connects TRBV5-5 to TRBJ2-7, with 7 bases matching TRBD1. The CDR3 has 15 amino acids. Germline V gene lookup returns CDR1 SGHKS and CDR2 YYEKEE (reference sequence). V was clipped by 3 bases and J by 0 bases; unmatched bases: 6. In nucleotides, the CDR3 is TGTGCCAGCAGCTCAAGGGACAGCATCTCCTACGAGCAGTACTTC. Residues: CASSSRDSISYEQYF.